The 2 T cell receptor beta chains given below trace back to one sample, sequenced in a study of blood T cell repertoires in COVID-19. The table came from immunoSEQ multiplex PCR; TCRdb's copy has only in-frame clones and leaves some out. The data contain hundreds of thousands of clones, around four fifths of them singletons. What was sequenced was peripheral blood. The receptors originated from a woman aged 80 or older with active or convalescent COVID-19.

The rearrangement uses TRBV5-6 and TRBJ1-2, with D possibly matching TRBD1 (5 bases). The germline V gene encodes CDR1 SGHDT and CDR2 YYEEEE. The CDR3 is made up of 15 amino acids. The ends were cut back, 3 bases at V and 5 bases at J, with 17 bases in the middle. This CDR3 is CASSSTGGLSYGYTF. CDR3 sequence (DNA): TGTGCCAGCAGCTCAACAGGTGGCCTTTCTTATGGCTACACCTTC. Variable domain in full (rest from reference TRBV5-6 and TRBJ1-2): DAGVTQSPTHLIKTRGQQVTLRCSPKSGHDTVSWYQQALGQGPQFIFQYYEEEERQRGNFPDRFSGHQFPNYSSELNVNALLLGDSALYLCASSSTGGLSYGYTFGSGTRLTVV.

The chain carries TRBV7-2 and TRBJ2-4; no firm D call. Germline V gene data show CDR1 as SGHTA and CDR2 as FQGNSA. Trimming shortened V by 5 bases and J by 0 bases, and 17 bases separated the two germline ends. The length of the CDR3 is 17 residues. In DNA form, the CDR3 reads TGTGCCAGCAGCCTTAGGTACAGAGATCTAGCCAAAAACATTCAGTACTTC. It is translated as CASSLRYRDLAKNIQYF.